This passage covers 30 T cell receptor beta chains from one sample sequenced in a study of blood T cell repertoires in COVID-19. Using immunoSEQ multiplex PCR, the repertoire was profiled, and TCRdb retains in-frame clones only, with some absent. The sample lists around 260,000 clones; around 90% were seen once. Sequencing was carried out using PBMCs or T cells enriched from blood (not recorded which). The receptors were sampled from a woman in her thirties who had recovered from COVID-19.

This clone occurred once. The V and J genes are TRBV19 and TRBJ2-5; TRBD2 agrees at 8 bases. The CDR3 is made up of 17 amino acids. The germline V gene encodes CDR1 LNHDA and CDR2 SQIVND (reference sequence). After removal of 3 bases from V and 2 bases from J, the junction contained 11 bases not matched to a gene. The DNA of the CDR3 is TGTGCCAGTAGTATTCGACCCAGCGGGAGAAAGCAAGAGACCCAGTACTTC. As protein: CASSIRPSGRKQETQYF.

This chain joins TRBV5-1 and TRBJ2-1; TRBD2 matches 10 bases. V was clipped by 3 bases and J by 5 bases; unmatched bases: 2. Germline loops: CDR1 SGHRS, CDR2 YFSETQ. The CDR3 has 14 residues. The CDR3 here is CASSSSGSDNEQFF. Written as DNA, the CDR3 is TGCGCCAGCAGCTCTAGCGGGAGTGACAATGAGCAGTTCTTC.

As to this clone: Other DNA sequences in this specimen translate into the identical CDR3. This chain uses TRBV18 with TRBJ2-7, with D perhaps matching TRBD1 (6 bases). V lost 0 bases and J 1 base, leaving 10 bases between the germline ends. In germline, CDR1 is KGHSH, CDR2 LQKENI. The CDR3 is 15 amino acids. CDR3 sequence: CASSPPTGPSYEQYF. The CDR3, as DNA: TGTGCCAGCTCACCACCGACAGGACCTTCCTACGAGCAGTACTTC.

CDR3 DNA sequence: TGTGCCAGCAGAAGAGACAGAGGAAACATTCAGTACTTC. Encoded protein: CASRRDRGNIQYF. This sequence joins TRBV7-9 and TRBJ2-4; tentative D call: TRBD1 (5 bases). Germline CDR1 is SEHNR and CDR2 is FQNEAQ (reference sequence). V was clipped by 6 bases and J by 6 bases, with 12 bases between them. CDR3 length: 13 residues. The full variable domain, rest sourced from reference TRBV7-9 and TRBJ2-4, is DTGVSQNPRHKITKRGQNVTFRCDPISEHNRLYWYRQTLGQGPEFLTYFQNEAQLEKSRLLSDRFSAERPKGSFSTLEIQRTEQGDSAMYLCASRRDRGNIQYFGAGTRLSVL.

This chain links TRBV7-6 with TRBJ1-4; weak D call: TRBD1 (6 bases). Germline V gene data show CDR1 as SGHVS and CDR2 as FNYEAQ. V was trimmed by 6 bases and J by 6 bases, leaving 14 bases between them. This CDR3 spans 14 amino acids. As DNA, the CDR3 is TGTGCCAGCAGTCCTGGGGGCAGAGATGAAAAACTGTTTTTT. Its protein is CASSPGGRDEKLFF. Full variable domain (remainder filled in from reference TRBV7-6 and TRBJ1-4): GAGVSQSPRYKVTKRGQDVALRCDPISGHVSLYWYRQALGQGPEFLTYFNYEAQQDKSGLPNDRFSAERPEGSISTLTIQRTEQRDSAMYRCASSPGGRDEKLFFGSGTQLSVL.

The chain joins TRBV29-1 to TRBJ1-4; 7 nucleotides line up with TRBD1. CDR1 and CDR2 (germline): SQVTM, ANQGSEA. V shed 4 bases and J 7 bases; nucleotides not matched to a gene: 3. This CDR3 region has 12 residues. The CDR3 sequence is CSVAGGSEKLFF. The CDR3 DNA reads as TGCAGCGTTGCAGGGGGAAGTGAAAAACTGTTTTTT. Complete variable domain (other parts from reference TRBV29-1 and TRBJ1-4): SAVISQKPSRDICQRGTSLTIQCQVDSQVTMMFWYRQQPGQSLTLIATANQGSEATYESGFVIDKFPISRPNLTFSTLTVSNMSPEDSSIYLCSVAGGSEKLFFGSGTQLSVL.

V and J are TRBV5-5 and TRBJ1-1; unclear D gene. Germline assignment: CDR1 SGHKS and CDR2 YYEKEE (reference sequence). The CDR3 spans 13 residues. Trimming cost V 0 bases and J 1 base, with 4 bases left between them. In DNA, the CDR3 is TGTGCCAGCAGCTTGGCCGGGAACACTGAAGCTTTCTTT. It yields the protein CASSLAGNTEAFF.

The CDR3, as DNA: TGTGCCAGCAGCCGGCGGGACAGGGGCATACAGCCCCAGCATTTT. Translation: CASSRRDRGIQPQHF. The chain couples TRBV5-8 to TRBJ1-5; 10 bases match TRBD1. Germline assignment: CDR1 SGHTS and CDR2 YDEGEE. The V segment lost 4 bases and the J segment 7 bases; nucleotides outside the gene matches: 8. The CDR3 is 15 amino acids.

This rearrangement joins TRBV29-1 to TRBJ1-1, with no clear D. V was cut by 0 bases and J by 8 bases, with 13 bases left in between. CDR1 is SQVTM and CDR2 is ANQGSEA in the germline V gene. This CDR3 contains 13 residues. The CDR3 loop is CSVEDGRISEAFF. CDR3 sequence (DNA): TGCAGCGTTGAAGATGGGAGAATTAGCGAAGCTTTCTTT.

The chain employs TRBV28 and TRBJ1-4; 7 bases agree with TRBD1. Germline lookup yields CDR1 MDHEN and CDR2 SYDVKM. The V gene end was trimmed by 7 bases and the J gene end by 8 bases; junction bases not matched to a gene: 10. This CDR3 is built from 14 residues. This CDR3 is CASTAPGQPEKLFF. The CDR3, as DNA: TGTGCCAGCACCGCTCCGGGACAGCCAGAAAAACTGTTTTTT.

The rearrangement joins TRBV9 to TRBJ2-1; 13 positions agree with TRBD2. Trimming at V came to 0 bases and at J to 7 bases, leaving 16 bases not matched to a gene. The germline V gene encodes CDR1 SGDLS and CDR2 YYNGEE. The CDR3 is made up of 20 amino acids. As DNA, the CDR3 is TGTGCCAGCAGCGTAGCTCCGGGACTAGCGGGGTCTCCGAGTAGTAATGAGCAGTTCTTC. Its protein product is CASSVAPGLAGSPSSNEQFF.

J is TRBJ2-3 and V is TRBV27, with D perhaps matching TRBD1 (6 bases). Trimming cost V 6 bases and J 9 bases, with 10 bases left between them. This CDR3 has 11 amino acids. CDR1 and CDR2 (germline): MNHEY, SMNVEV (reference sequence). The CDR3 here is CASRQGVTQYF. DNA for the CDR3: TGTGCCAGCAGACAGGGTGTGACGCAGTATTTT.

This chain connects TRBV9 to TRBJ2-3, with D perhaps TRBD2 (6 bases). The CDR3 is 14 residues long. CDR1 and CDR2 from the germline V gene are SGDLS and YYNGEE. The V end was cut by 2 bases, the J end by 3 bases, with 10 bases between. The DNA of the CDR3 is TGTGCCAGCAGCGTGACTAGTTCGACAGATACGCAGTATTTT. Protein product: CASSVTSSTDTQYF. The variable domain in full, with the rest retrieved from reference TRBV9 and TRBJ2-3, is DSGVTQTPKHLITATGQRVTLRCSPRSGDLSVYWYQQSLDQGLQFLIQYYNGEERAKGNILERFSAQQFPDLHSELNLSSLELGDSALYFCASSVTSSTDTQYFGPGTRLTVL.

The gene calls are TRBV7-9 and TRBJ2-2; 10 bases are a match to TRBD1. After removal of 4 bases from V and 9 bases from J, the junction contained 5 bases not matched to a gene. The CDR3 covers 14 residues. Germline CDR1 SEHNR, CDR2 FQNEAQ (reference sequence). CDR3 nucleotides: TGTGCCAGCAGCTCGGGACAGGGGTTCAGGGAGCTGTTTTTT. Amino acids: CASSSGQGFRELFF.

V and J are TRBV5-1 and TRBJ2-2; unclear D gene. CDR3 size: 15 residues. CDR1 is SGHRS and CDR2 is YFSETQ in the germline V gene. V was cut by 2 bases and J by 3 bases, with 11 bases left in between. The DNA of the CDR3 is TGCGCCAGCAGCTTAGTCCAGAAAGACACCGGGGAGCTGTTTTTT. It codes for CASSLVQKDTGELFF.

The V and J genes are TRBV18 and TRBJ1-5; TRBD1 might be the D (5 bases). V lost 2 bases to trimming and J lost 7 bases, with 9 bases between them. Germline-derived CDR1 and CDR2 are KGHSH and LQKENI. The CDR3 has 13 residues. This chain's CDR3 is CASSPGADQPQHF. CDR3 in DNA: TGTGCCAGCTCACCAGGGGCGGACCAGCCCCAGCATTTT.

The J gene is TRBJ1-3, the V gene TRBV7-6; maybe TRBD1 (5 bases). Trimming removed 5 bases from V and 7 bases from J, with 24 bases in between. CDR1 is SGHVS, CDR2 FNYEAQ, per germline. The CDR3 is made up of 17 amino acids. CDR3 loop: CASSLWAGRTPRNTIYF. The CDR3 DNA sequence: TGTGCCAGCAGCCTATGGGCAGGGAGGACTCCGAGGAACACCATATATTTT.

This sequence joins TRBV18 and TRBJ1-3; weak D call: TRBD1 (6 bases). Germline V gene sequence: CDR1 KGHSH, CDR2 LQKENI. V dropped 0 bases and J dropped 1 base, with 16 bases sitting between them. The CDR3 is 18 residues long. The CDR3 nucleotides read TGTGCCAGCTCACCACCCCGGCCAGGGGAGACTTCTGGAAACACCATATATTTT. Protein: CASSPPRPGETSGNTIYF. The whole variable domain, filled in from reference TRBV18 and TRBJ1-3, reads NAGVMQNPRHLVRRRGQEARLRCSPMKGHSHVYWYRQLPEEGLKFMVYLQKENIIDESGMPKERFSAEFPKEGPSILRIQQVVRGDSAAYFCASSPPRPGETSGNTIYFGEGSWLTVV.

The CDR3 is CASSPRAGRDEKLFF. The CDR3 coding sequence is TGTGCCAGCTCACCGAGAGCCGGGCGGGATGAAAAACTGTTTTTT. The chain carries TRBV18 and TRBJ1-4; D call uncertain. The CDR3 totals 15 residues. From germline, CDR1 is KGHSH and CDR2 LQKENI. Trimming took 3 bases from V and 6 from J, leaving 14 bases between them.

The V gene is TRBV25-1, the J gene TRBJ2-1, with a weak D call TRBD2 (5 bases). CDR3 length: 14 amino acids. The V end was cut by 3 bases, the J end by 6 bases, with 12 bases between. CDR1 is MGHDK and CDR2 is SYGVNS in the germline V gene. The CDR3 bases are TGTGCCAGCAGTGACGGTACACTAGGCAATGAGCAGTTCTTC. Its translation is CASSDGTLGNEQFF.

The chain combines TRBV5-4 with TRBJ2-2; possibly TRBD1 for D (5 bases). Germline assignment: CDR1 SGHNT and CDR2 YYREEE (reference sequence). Trimming pared 1 base from V and 1 base from J, leaving 11 bases between. CDR3 length: 16 residues. Here the CDR3 reads CASSLQTAQNTGELFF. DNA of the CDR3: TGTGCCAGCAGCTTGCAGACAGCTCAGAACACCGGGGAGCTGTTTTTT.

This sequence joins TRBV5-4 and TRBJ1-2; D is perhaps TRBD1 (6 bases). The CDR3 is made up of 12 amino acids. The germline V gene has CDR1 SGHNT and CDR2 YYREEE (reference sequence). Trimming took off 4 bases at V and 7 bases at J, with 11 bases between the two ends. The CDR3 DNA is TGTGCCAGCAGCGAAGGGGGTCGTGGCTACACCTTC. Translation: CASSEGGRGYTF.

The chain has TRBV30 and TRBJ2-5; 9 bases map to TRBD2. V trimming: 0 bases; J trimming: 4 bases; junction bases outside the gene matches: 6. The CDR3 consists of 15 residues. Germline CDR1 reads GTSNPN; CDR2 reads SVGIG (reference sequence). CDR3 loop: CAWSVLAGVRETQYF. The CDR3 DNA sequence: TGTGCCTGGAGTGTATTAGCGGGAGTCCGAGAGACCCAGTACTTC.

The J gene is TRBJ2-1, the V gene TRBV11-3; TRBD1 aligns across 10 bases. The CDR3 length is 16 residues. After removal of 4 bases from V and 1 base from J, the junction contained 4 bases not matched to a gene. The germline V gene has CDR1 SGHNT and CDR2 YENEEA. The CDR3 sequence is CASSSRDRGSYNEQFF. CDR3 DNA: TGTGCCAGCAGCTCCAGGGACAGGGGATCCTACAATGAGCAGTTCTTC.

V and J are TRBV7-8 and TRBJ2-1, with 9 nucleotides matching TRBD2. V was clipped by 5 bases and J by 14 bases; unmatched bases: 7. Germline CDR1 SGHVS, CDR2 FQNEAQ. The CDR3 runs to 12 residues. CDR3 region: CASSPLAGYEFF. CDR3 in DNA: TGTGCCAGCAGCCCTCTAGCGGGATACGAGTTCTTC.

The genes are TRBV18 and TRBJ1-1; D might be TRBD1 (5 bases). Germline loops: CDR1 KGHSH, CDR2 LQKENI. Trimming stripped 3 bases from V and 1 base from J, with 9 bases between. This CDR3 contains 14 residues. The CDR3 nucleotides are TGTGCCAGCTCACCCAGGGTGGAGAACACTGAAGCTTTCTTT. Amino acids: CASSPRVENTEAFF.

This clone was seen a handful of times. The DNA of the CDR3 is TGTGCCAGTAGTCTAACTAGCCTCCAACGGCACAATGAGCAGTTCTTC. It translates to CASSLTSLQRHNEQFF. V gene TRBV19 combines with J gene TRBJ2-1; D is possibly TRBD2 (6 bases). Germline V gives CDR1 LNHDA, CDR2 SQIVND (reference sequence). V lost 5 bases and J lost 5, with 19 bases in between. The CDR3 totals 16 residues.

The chain recombines TRBV20-1 with TRBJ2-3; TRBD2 matches at 7 bases. Per the germline V gene, CDR1 is DFQATT and CDR2 is SNEGSKA (reference sequence). With V trimmed by 3 bases and J by 2 bases, 5 bases remained unmatched. The CDR3 is made up of 14 amino acids. CDR3 residues: CSASLAVNTDTQYF. The CDR3 bases are TGCAGTGCTAGTCTAGCGGTCAACACAGATACGCAGTATTTT.

This clone was picked up one time. The rearrangement uses TRBV12-3 or TRBV12-4 and TRBJ1-3; possibly TRBD1 for D (5 bases). Trimming shortened V by 7 bases and J by 8 bases, and 12 bases separated the two germline ends. CDR3 size: 12 residues. The CDR3 DNA reads TGTGCCAGCACCCTGACAGTAGACACCATATATTTT. Residues: CASTLTVDTIYF.

V gene TRBV5-1 combines with J gene TRBJ2-3; 10 nucleotides line up with TRBD2. This CDR3 is 16 amino acids long. CDR1 SGHRS and CDR2 YFSETQ come from the germline V gene. J was trimmed by 4 bases and V by 1 base; bases with no gene match: 6. The CDR3, as DNA: TGCGCCAGCAGCTTGATAGCTAGCGGGAGCCCAGATACGCAGTATTTT. As protein: CASSLIASGSPDTQYF.